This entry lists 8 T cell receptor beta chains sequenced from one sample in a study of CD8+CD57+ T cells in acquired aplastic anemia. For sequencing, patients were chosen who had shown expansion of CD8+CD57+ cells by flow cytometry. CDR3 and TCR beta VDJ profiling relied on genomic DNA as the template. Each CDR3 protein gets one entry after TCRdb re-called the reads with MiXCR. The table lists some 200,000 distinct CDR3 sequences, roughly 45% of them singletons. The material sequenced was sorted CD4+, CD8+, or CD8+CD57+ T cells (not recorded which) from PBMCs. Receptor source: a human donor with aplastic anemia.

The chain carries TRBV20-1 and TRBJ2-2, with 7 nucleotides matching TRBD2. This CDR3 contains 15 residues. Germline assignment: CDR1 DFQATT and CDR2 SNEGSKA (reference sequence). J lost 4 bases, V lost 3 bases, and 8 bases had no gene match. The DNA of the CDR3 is TGCAGTGCTAGCGACGAGCGGGGTGGCACCGGGGAGCTGTTTTTT. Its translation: CSASDERGGTGELFF.

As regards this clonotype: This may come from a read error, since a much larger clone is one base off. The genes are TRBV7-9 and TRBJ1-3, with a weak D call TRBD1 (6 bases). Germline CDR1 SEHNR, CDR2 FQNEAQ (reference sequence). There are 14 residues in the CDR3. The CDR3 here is CASSPGVEGNTMYF. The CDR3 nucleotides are TGTGCCAGCAGCCCAGGGGTAGAGGGAAACACCATGTATTTT. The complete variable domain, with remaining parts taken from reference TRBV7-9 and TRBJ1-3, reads DTGVSQNPRHKITKRGQNVTFRCDPISEHNRLYWYRQTLGQGPEFLTYFQNEAQLEKSRLLSDRFSAERPKGSFSTLEIQRTEQGDSAMYLCASSPGVEGNTMYFGEGSWLTVV.

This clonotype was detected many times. The CDR3 sequence: CASSLEGPAEQYF. In DNA, the CDR3 is TGTGCCAGCAGCTTGGAGGGTCCTGCCGAGCAGTACTTC. The genes are TRBV5-5 and TRBJ2-7; no clear D gene. The V and J ends lost 0 bases and 6 bases respectively, with 10 bases between them. Looked up from germline, CDR1 is SGHKS and CDR2 is YYEKEE (reference sequence). The length of the CDR3 is 13 residues.

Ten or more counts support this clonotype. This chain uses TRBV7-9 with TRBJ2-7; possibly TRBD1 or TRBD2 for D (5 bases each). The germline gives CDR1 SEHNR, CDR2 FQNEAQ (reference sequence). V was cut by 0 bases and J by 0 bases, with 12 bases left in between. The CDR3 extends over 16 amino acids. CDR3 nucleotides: TGTGCCAGCAGCTTAGCGAGGGGATATAGCTCCTACGAGCAGTACTTC. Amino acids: CASSLARGYSSYEQYF. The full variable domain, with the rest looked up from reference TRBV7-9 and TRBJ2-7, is DTGVSQNPRHKITKRGQNVTFRCDPISEHNRLYWYRQTLGQGPEFLTYFQNEAQLEKSRLLSDRFSAERPKGSFSTLEIQRTEQGDSAMYLCASSLARGYSSYEQYFGPGTRLTVT.

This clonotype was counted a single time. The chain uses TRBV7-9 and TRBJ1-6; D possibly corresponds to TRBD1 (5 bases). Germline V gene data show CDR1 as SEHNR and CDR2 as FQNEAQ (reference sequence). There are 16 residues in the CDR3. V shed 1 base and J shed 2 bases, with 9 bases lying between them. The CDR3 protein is CASSLGRGTYNSPLHF. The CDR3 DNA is TGTGCCAGCAGCTTAGGGCGGGGGACCTATAATTCACCCCTCCACTTT.

CDR3 in DNA: TGCAGTGCAAGGATTCGGGACAGGGGCCTTAGATCTGGACACTACGAGCAGTACTTC. Protein product: CSARIRDRGLRSGHYEQYF. The genes are TRBV20-1 and TRBJ2-7; 10 bases match TRBD1. The CDR3 length is 19 residues. Germline V gives CDR1 DFQATT, CDR2 SNEGSKA (reference sequence). J gave up 3 bases and V 6 bases, and 23 bases lay outside the gene matches.

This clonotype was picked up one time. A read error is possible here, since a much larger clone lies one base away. Written as DNA, the CDR3 is TGTGCCAGCAGACCGGGACAGGGGATCCGCGAGCAGTACTTC. It is translated as CASRPGQGIREQYF. The J gene is TRBJ2-7, the V gene TRBV2, with TRBD1 matching 10 bases. Germline V lookup: CDR1 SNHLY, CDR2 FYNNEI. J lost 6 bases, V lost 6 bases, and 8 bases had no gene match. The CDR3 has 14 amino acids.

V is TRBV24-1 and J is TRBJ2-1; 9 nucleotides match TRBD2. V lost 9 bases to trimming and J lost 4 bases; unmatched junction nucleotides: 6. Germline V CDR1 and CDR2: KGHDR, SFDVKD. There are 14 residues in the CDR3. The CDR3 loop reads CATSSGGRYNEQFF. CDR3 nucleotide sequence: TGTGCCACCTCCAGCGGGGGGCGGTACAATGAGCAGTTCTTC.